These 11 T cell receptor beta chains were all obtained from the same sample, sequenced in a study of CD8+ T cells in alopecia areata. RNA extraction and reverse transcription yielded cDNA as sequencing template. Here immunoSEQ multiplex PCR was the method, and the copy in TCRdb shows in-frame clones only, minus some. This sample carries about 190,000 clones, approximately 60% of them seen once, and the ten largest clones take approximately 0.7%. Treatment in this sample: oral pan-JAK inhibitor, 5-10 mg twice daily. The sample consisted of CD4+ T cells sorted from blood, taken at week 4, from a patient treated with tofacitinib. These receptors were collected from a human donor with alopecia areata.

The V and J genes are TRBV10-1 and TRBJ2-3; D call uncertain. This CDR3 comprises 13 residues. From germline, CDR1 is WNHNN and CDR2 SYGVQD (reference sequence). Trimming removed 6 bases at V and 3 bases at J, with 10 bases between. The chain's CDR3 is CASSPDGTDTQYF. In nucleotides, the CDR3 is TGCGCCAGCAGCCCCGACGGGACAGATACGCAGTATTTT.

This clone was counted only a few times. Here the CDR3 DNA reads TGTGCCAGCCAAGCACAGGGGTCGTACCAAGAGACCCAGTACTTC. Translated, it gives CASQAQGSYQETQYF. The chain joins TRBV6-1 to TRBJ2-5, with TRBD1 matching over 7 bases. The J segment lost 0 bases and the V segment lost 8 bases, leaving 9 bases of the junction unmatched. Germline V CDR1 and CDR2: MNHNS, SASEGT. This CDR3 contains 15 residues.

This clone was picked up one time. The CDR3 bases are TGCGCCAGCAGCCTCCTAAGAGGGGGCGCGGGGACTGAAGCTTTCTTT. The encoded protein is CASSLLRGGAGTEAFF. The rearrangement joins TRBV4-1 to TRBJ1-1, with 7 nucleotides matching TRBD1. This CDR3 region has 16 residues. After removal of 4 bases from V and 5 bases from J, the junction contained 13 bases not matched to a gene. CDR1 is MGHRA, CDR2 YSYEKL, per germline.

In this sample, this clone turned up once. The chain recombines TRBV5-1 with TRBJ2-1; TRBD1 or TRBD2 may be the D gene (5 bases each). Germline CDR1 is SGHRS and CDR2 is YFSETQ. The V and J ends lost 3 bases and 0 bases respectively, with 10 bases between them. The CDR3 length is 15 residues. The CDR3 sequence: CASSWDGSSYNEQFF. CDR3 sequence (DNA): TGCGCCAGCAGCTGGGACGGTAGCTCCTACAATGAGCAGTTCTTC.

The chain joins TRBV7-9 to TRBJ2-7; D is possibly TRBD1 (7 bases). The germline gives CDR1 SEHNR, CDR2 FQNEAQ (reference sequence). The CDR3 has 12 residues. V was cut by 4 bases and J by 5 bases, with 9 bases left in between. The CDR3 loop is CASSSRGDEQYF. The CDR3 DNA sequence: TGTGCCAGCAGCTCCAGGGGGGACGAGCAGTACTTC.

The rearrangement links TRBV5-1 to TRBJ2-2, with D unclear. In germline, CDR1 is SGHRS, CDR2 YFSETQ. V was clipped by 0 bases and J by 7 bases, with 7 bases between them. The CDR3 sequence is 13 residues long. The DNA of the CDR3 is TGCGCCAGCAGCTTGGCCGGTGGCGGGGAGCTGTTTTTT. Protein product: CASSLAGGGELFF.

The chain links TRBV6-5 to TRBJ1-2; D might be TRBD1 (5 bases). Germline V gives CDR1 MNHEY, CDR2 SVGAGI. V lost 6 bases, J lost 9 bases, and 20 bases lay in between. This CDR3 is built from 14 residues. The CDR3 is CASRTERSPLRYTF. In nucleotides, the CDR3 is TGTGCCAGCAGGACAGAGAGGTCCCCACTACGCTACACCTTC.

The chain has TRBV30 and TRBJ2-3; D not certain. CDR3 length: 14 amino acids. The germline gives CDR1 GTSNPN, CDR2 SVGIG (reference sequence). With 3 bases removed from V and 0 bases from J, the gap between germline ends came to 10 bases. The DNA of the CDR3 is TGTGCCTGGAGACAAAAACAAAGCACAGATACGCAGTATTTT. Translation: CAWRQKQSTDTQYF.

The rearrangement links TRBV2 to TRBJ2-2; no clear D. Germline V gene data show CDR1 as SNHLY and CDR2 as FYNNEI. CDR3 length equals 14 residues. V was clipped by 7 bases and J by 0 bases, with 9 bases between them. The DNA for the CDR3 is TGTGCCAGCAAGGGAACCCCGAACACCGGGGAGCTGTTTTTT. Encoded protein: CASKGTPNTGELFF. The full variable domain, rest sourced from reference TRBV2 and TRBJ2-2, is EPEVTQTPSHQVTQMGQEVILRCVPISNHLYFYWYRQILGQKVEFLVSFYNNEISEKSEIFDDQFSVERPDGSNFTLKIRSTKLEDSAMYFCASKGTPNTGELFFGEGSRLTVL.

CDR3 sequence (DNA): TGTGCCAGCAGCCGACTTCTTCCGGGACAGGGGGGCCAAGAGACCCAGTACTTC. This translates into CASSRLLPGQGGQETQYF. V and J are TRBV7-9 and TRBJ2-5; TRBD1 matches 11 bases. The CDR3 runs 18 residues. From germline, CDR1 is SEHNR and CDR2 FQNEAQ (reference sequence). V gave up 5 bases and J gave up 1 base; unmatched junction bases: 12.

Here the CDR3 DNA reads TGCGCCAGCAGTGAGACATCCTCTGGAAACACCATATATTTT. It codes for CASSETSSGNTIYF. The chain carries TRBV10-2 and TRBJ1-3; no firm D call. CDR3 length: 14 residues. Germline lookup yields CDR1 WSHSY and CDR2 SAAADI. Trimming left V 2 bases short and J 0 bases short, with 5 bases between.